The clone carrying this TCR beta chain was counted a single time. The data stem from a study of shared clonotypes between healthy human individuals. The method was immunoSEQ multiplex PCR; TCRdb's version includes in-frame clones alone and lacks a portion of them. Among some 550,000 clones listed, around 97% were seen once. The CDR3 runs to 16 residues. Germline values: CDR1 SGDLS, CDR2 YYNGEE. With 0 bases clipped from V and 6 bases from J, the junction kept 7 bases outside the gene matches. This sequence joins TRBV9 and TRBJ2-7, with 12 bases fitting TRBD2. The sequence was collected from a woman under 40 in good health. The sequencing input was naive CD4+ T cells sorted from blood. Documented subset: CD45RA+ positively selected. DNA of the CDR3: TGTGCCAGCAGCGTAGGTTTGACTAGCGGGAGTTCCGAGCAGTACTTC. Protein sequence: CASSVGLTSGSSEQYF.